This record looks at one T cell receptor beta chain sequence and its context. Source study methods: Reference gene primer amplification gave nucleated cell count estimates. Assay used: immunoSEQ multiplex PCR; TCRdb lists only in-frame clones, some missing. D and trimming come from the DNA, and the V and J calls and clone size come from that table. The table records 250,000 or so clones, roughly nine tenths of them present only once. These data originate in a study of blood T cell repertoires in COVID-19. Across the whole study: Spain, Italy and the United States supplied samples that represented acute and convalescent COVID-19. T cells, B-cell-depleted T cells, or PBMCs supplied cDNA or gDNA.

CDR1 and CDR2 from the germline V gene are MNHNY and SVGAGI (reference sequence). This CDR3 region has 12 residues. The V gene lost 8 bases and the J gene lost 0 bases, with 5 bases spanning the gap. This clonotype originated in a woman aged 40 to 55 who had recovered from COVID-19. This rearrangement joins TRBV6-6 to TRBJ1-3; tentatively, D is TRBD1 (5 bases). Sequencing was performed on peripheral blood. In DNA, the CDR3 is TGTGCCAGCCAGGGCTCTGGAAACACCATATATTTT. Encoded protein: CASQGSGNTIYF.